The present entry profiles one T cell receptor beta chain with its context. This specimen belongs to a study of patients and donors after allogeneic stem cell transplantation. The CDR3 length is 12 residues. V was cut by 2 bases and J by 6 bases, with 10 bases left in between. CDR1 SQVTM and CDR2 ANQGSEA come from the germline V gene. TCRdb used MiXCR to reprocess the RT-PCR reads, holding one entry per CDR3 protein. Among about 160,000 distinct CDR3 sequences, 24% were seen once, and the ten largest hold roughly 26%. This receptor was identified in a human donor who was either an allogeneic HSCT recipient or a stem cell or donor lymphocyte infusion donor (not recorded which). It is not recorded whose cells these are; they may come from a transplant donor. Sequenced sample: blood, either unsorted or a sorted T cell fraction (not recorded which). The V and J genes are TRBV29-1 and TRBJ1-1, with D unclear. In DNA, the CDR3 is TGCAGCGTTGAATTTTGGGAGTCTGAAGCTTTCTTT. Protein: CSVEFWESEAFF.